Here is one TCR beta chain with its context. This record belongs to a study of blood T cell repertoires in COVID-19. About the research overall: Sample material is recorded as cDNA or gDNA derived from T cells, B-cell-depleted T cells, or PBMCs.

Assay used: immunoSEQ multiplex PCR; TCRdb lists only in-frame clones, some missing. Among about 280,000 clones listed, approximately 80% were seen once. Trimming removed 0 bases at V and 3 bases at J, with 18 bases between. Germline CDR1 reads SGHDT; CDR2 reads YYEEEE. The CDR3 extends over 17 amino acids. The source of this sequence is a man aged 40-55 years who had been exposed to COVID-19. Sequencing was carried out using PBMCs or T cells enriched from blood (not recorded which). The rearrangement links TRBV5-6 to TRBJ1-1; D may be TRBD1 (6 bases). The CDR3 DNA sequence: TGTGCCAGCAGCTTGGTCTTTTACAGGGTTTGGGACACTGAAGCTTTCTTT. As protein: CASSLVFYRVWDTEAFF.